Listed below are T cell receptor beta chains from one sample, sequenced in a study of Ad26.COV2.S vaccination and SARS-CoV-2 variants. Profiled with immunoSEQ multiplex PCR; TCRdb holds only in-frame clones, not every one. The sample has 300,000 to 400,000 clones; 70% to 90% are singletons. The starting material was peripheral blood, obtained in a trial of Ad26.COV2.S vaccine versus placebo. These receptors all come from a person aged 18 to 65 who received the Ad26.COV2.S COVID-19 vaccine or a placebo. The CDR3 runs from the conserved cysteine through the conserved F or W. Each record gives: D gene, J gene, V gene, clone size, CDR3 DNA, CDR3 protein. D genes are given only for firm matches. Size is omitted from some rows. Given values are once, few, many or a class for expanded clones.

TRBD1,TRBJ2-1,TRBV7-4,NA,TGTGCCAGCAGCACCCCGGGACAGGGGGCCAACAATGAGCAGTTCTTC,CASSTPGQGANNEQFF
NA,TRBJ2-7,TRBV16,NA,TGTGCCAGCAGCCAATTCGGGGACGAGCAGTACTTC,CASSQFGDEQYF
TRBD1,TRBJ2-2,TRBV6-5,NA,TGTGCCAGCACCCGTGGGACAGGGTCGGCCGGGGAGCTGTTTTTT,CASTRGTGSAGELFF
NA,TRBJ1-2,TRBV2,NA,TGTGCCAGCATTCGGAGGGGAGTGGGCCTTAACTATGGCTACACCTTC,CASIRRGVGLNYGYTF
NA,TRBJ1-1,TRBV6-2/TRBV6-3,NA,TGTGCCAGCAGTCCAAATACAGGGTGGACTGAAGCTTTCTTT,CASSPNTGWTEAFF
TRBD2,TRBJ2-3,TRBV7-2,NA,TGTGCCAGCAGCCTCTGGACTAGCGGGGGGGCCGAAGATACGCAGTATTTT,CASSLWTSGGAEDTQYF
TRBD1,TRBJ1-5,TRBV6-1,once,TGTGCCAGCAGTGAGTGGACAGGCATACAGCCCCAGCATTTT,CASSEWTGIQPQHF
NA,TRBJ1-4,TRBV5-4,NA,TGTGCCAGCAGCTTGAAGAAGGGAACAGGGGAAAAACTGTTTTTT,CASSLKKGTGEKLFF
TRBD1,TRBJ1-1,TRBV5-5,NA,TGTGCCAGCAGCGGGACAGGGGCTGCGAACACTGAAGCTTTCTTT,CASSGTGAANTEAFF
NA,TRBJ2-5,TRBV5-5,NA,TGTGCCAGCCAGCCGGGGCTCGAAGAGACCCAGTACTTC,CASQPGLEETQYF
TRBD1,TRBJ1-5,TRBV25-1,NA,TGTGCCAGCAGGGCCACAGGGGTGGGCCAGCCCCAGCATTTT,CASRATGVGQPQHF
TRBD2,TRBJ2-1,TRBV11-2,NA,TGTGCCAGCAGCCTCGGGGGGGGTGTCTACAATGAGCAGTTCTTC,CASSLGGGVYNEQFF
TRBD1,TRBJ2-1,TRBV10-3,few,TGTGCCATCAGCGTAAAGGGACAGGGTATGGGGAATGAGCAGTTCTTC,CAISVKGQGMGNEQFF
NA,TRBJ2-1,TRBV11-1,NA,TGTGCCAGCAGCTTAGCGATATCACTATTAAATGAGCAGTTCTTC,CASSLAISLLNEQFF
NA,TRBJ2-4,TRBV28,NA,TGTGCCAGCAGGCCCGGGACCTCGGCCAAAAACATTCAGTACTTC,CASRPGTSAKNIQYF
TRBD2,TRBJ2-1,TRBV6-5,NA,TGTGCCAGCAGTTACTTTAGCGGGACCTCGGGCAATGAGCAGTTCTTC,CASSYFSGTSGNEQFF
NA,TRBJ1-1,TRBV24-1,NA,TGTGCCACCACTCCGACGTCTGAAGCTTTCTTT,CATTPTSEAFF
NA,TRBJ1-5,TRBV28,NA,TGTGCCAGCAGTTTAGTACAGGGTCTACAGCCCCAGCATTTT,CASSLVQGLQPQHF
NA,TRBJ2-5,TRBV6-5,NA,TGTGCCAGCAGTTACTCGTGGCTGGAGGGAGAGACCCAGTACTTC,CASSYSWLEGETQYF
TRBD2,TRBJ2-3,TRBV10-2,NA,TGCGCCAGCACTGGGCGGGGGGACTCCCTTGCTACGCAGTATTTT,CASTGRGDSLATQYF
TRBD1,TRBJ2-7,TRBV27,NA,TGTGCCAGCTCTTTGCTGACAGGGATCAACGAGCAGTACTTC,CASSLLTGINEQYF
NA,TRBJ1-1,TRBV5-5,NA,TGTGCCAGCAGCTTCTCAGGGCCTGAAGCTTTCTTT,CASSFSGPEAFF
TRBD2,TRBJ2-2,TRBV7-2,few,TGTGCCAGCAGCCAGGGGGGGACTAGCGGGAACACCGGGGAGCTGTTTTTT,CASSQGGTSGNTGELFF
NA,TRBJ1-5,TRBV28,once,TGTGCCAGCAGTTTGGGTAGTCAGCCCCAGCATTTT,CASSLGSQPQHF
NA,TRBJ1-5,TRBV6-2/TRBV6-3,NA,TGTGCCAGCAGTACCGACCCCTATAGCAATCAGCCCCAGCATTTT,CASSTDPYSNQPQHF
TRBD2,TRBJ2-1,TRBV5-1,NA,TGCGCCAGCAGCTTCTCGACCCCCAGGGCGGGAGACTACAATGAGCAGTTCTTC,CASSFSTPRAGDYNEQFF
NA,TRBJ1-1,TRBV4-1,NA,TGCGCCAGCAGCCAACCCAGGTGGGGGCTGGCAGGGAACACTGAAGCTTTCTTT,CASSQPRWGLAGNTEAFF
NA,TRBJ1-6,TRBV5-5,NA,TGTGCCAGCAGCGACGAGCAAACCTTATATAATTCACCCCTCCACTTT,CASSDEQTLYNSPLHF
NA,TRBJ2-2,TRBV5-1,NA,TGCGCCAGCAACAGGGACCTGAACACCGGGGAGCTGTTTTTT,CASNRDLNTGELFF
NA,TRBJ1-3,TRBV7-2,NA,TGTGCCAGCAGCTTGTCCCTTGCTCGGGCTGGAAACACCATATATTTT,CASSLSLARAGNTIYF
NA,TRBJ2-7,TRBV5-6,NA,TGTGCCAGCAGTCAGGGGTTCTACGAGCAGTACTTC,CASSQGFYEQYF
NA,TRBJ1-3,TRBV18,NA,TGTGCCAGCTCACCACCGTTGATCTCTGGAAACACCATATATTTT,CASSPPLISGNTIYF
TRBD2,TRBJ2-2,TRBV18,once,TGTGCCAGCTCACCCCCGGGACTAGCTTACACCGGGGAGCTGTTTTTT,CASSPPGLAYTGELFF
NA,TRBJ2-5,TRBV28,NA,TGTGCCAGCAGTTCTCCGGGGCAGGGTGTAGAGACCCAGTACTTC,CASSSPGQGVETQYF
NA,TRBJ1-5,TRBV28,NA,TGTGCCAGCAGTTTGGGCCCCCGACAGGTCCTCAATCAGCCCCAGCATTTT,CASSLGPRQVLNQPQHF
TRBD1,TRBJ2-7,TRBV4-1,NA,TGCGCCAGCAGCCCCAACAGGGGATCCTACGAGCAGTACTTC,CASSPNRGSYEQYF
NA,TRBJ2-7,TRBV20-1,NA,TGCATAGGGTCCGGGCAGTACTTC,CIGSGQYF
NA,TRBJ2-1,TRBV2,NA,TGTGCCAGCAGACGGACTAACCCGTACAATGAGCAGTTCTTC,CASRRTNPYNEQFF
NA,TRBJ2-5,TRBV12-3/TRBV12-4,NA,TGTGCCAGCAGTTTAAGGGTCCAAGAGACCCAGTACTTC,CASSLRVQETQYF
NA,TRBJ2-6,TRBV11-2,NA,TGTGCCAGCAGCCACAGGACACTTTCCGGGGCCAACGTCCTGACTTTC,CASSHRTLSGANVLTF
TRBD1,TRBJ2-7,TRBV5-1,NA,TGCGCCAGCAGCTCATTTACAGGGGCTGGGGAGCAGTACTTC,CASSSFTGAGEQYF
NA,TRBJ2-7,TRBV28,NA,TGTGCCAGCAGTTTATTGGCAGGGGCCAGCTCCTACGAGCAGTACTTC,CASSLLAGASSYEQYF
NA,TRBJ1-4,TRBV7-9,NA,TGTGCCAGCAGCCCTCCGGGACGTACCGAAAAACTGTTTTTT,CASSPPGRTEKLFF
NA,TRBJ2-7,TRBV2,NA,TGTGCCAGCAGCCCAGGGGTCCTCACCTCCTACGAGCAGTACTTC,CASSPGVLTSYEQYF
NA,TRBJ1-5,TRBV27,NA,TGTGCCAGCAGTTTATACGACAATCAGCCCCAGCATTTT,CASSLYDNQPQHF
TRBD1,TRBJ1-6,TRBV28,NA,TGTGCCAGCAGCACCACAGGGGGCAGATCACCCCTCCACTTT,CASSTTGGRSPLHF
TRBD1,TRBJ1-1,TRBV30,once,TGTGCCTGGAGTGAAACGCAGGGGGTCAACACTGAAGCTTTCTTT,CAWSETQGVNTEAFF
TRBD2,TRBJ2-1,TRBV5-1,NA,TGCGCCAGCAGCCCGACTAGCGGGGGCCTCTACAATGAGCAGTTCTTC,CASSPTSGGLYNEQFF
TRBD2,TRBJ2-3,TRBV5-1,NA,TGCGCCAGCAGCAGTAGCGGGGGACAAGATACGCAGTATTTT,CASSSSGGQDTQYF
TRBD1,TRBJ1-4,TRBV10-3,NA,TGTGCCACCCAACAGGGGTTTAATGAAAAACTGTTTTTT,CATQQGFNEKLFF
NA,TRBJ2-5,TRBV11-2,NA,TGTGCCAGCAGCTTACGCGAGGCGGGGACCCAGTACTTC,CASSLREAGTQYF
NA,TRBJ2-1,TRBV6-4,NA,TGTGCCAGCAGTCCAGATAGCAACTACAATGAGCAGTTCTTC,CASSPDSNYNEQFF